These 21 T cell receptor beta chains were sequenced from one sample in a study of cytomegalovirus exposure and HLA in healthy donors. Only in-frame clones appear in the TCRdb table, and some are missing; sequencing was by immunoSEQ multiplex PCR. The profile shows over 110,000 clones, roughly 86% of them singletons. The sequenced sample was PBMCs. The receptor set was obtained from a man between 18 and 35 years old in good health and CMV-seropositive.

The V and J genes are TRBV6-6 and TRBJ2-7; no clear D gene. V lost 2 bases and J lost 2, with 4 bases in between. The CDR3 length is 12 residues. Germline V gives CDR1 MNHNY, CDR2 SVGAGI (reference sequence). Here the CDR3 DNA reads TGTGCCAGCAGTTACGAGGCCTACGAGCAGTACTTC. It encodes CASSYEAYEQYF.

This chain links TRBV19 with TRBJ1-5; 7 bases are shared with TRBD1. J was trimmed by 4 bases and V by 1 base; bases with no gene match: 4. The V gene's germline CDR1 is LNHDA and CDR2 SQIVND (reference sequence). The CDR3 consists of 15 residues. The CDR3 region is CASSIGGTANQPQHF. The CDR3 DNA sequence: TGTGCCAGTAGTATAGGGGGGACAGCTAATCAGCCCCAGCATTTT.

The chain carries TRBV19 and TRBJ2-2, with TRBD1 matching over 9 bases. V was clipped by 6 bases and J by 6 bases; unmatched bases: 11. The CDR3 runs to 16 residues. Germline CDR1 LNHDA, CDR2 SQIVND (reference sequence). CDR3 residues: CASRPDRGVGAGELFF. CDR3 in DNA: TGTGCCAGTAGGCCGGACAGGGGTGTGGGCGCCGGGGAGCTGTTTTTT. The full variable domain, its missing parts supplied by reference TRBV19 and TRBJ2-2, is DGGITQSPKYLFRKEGQNVTLSCEQNLNHDAMYWYRQDPGQGLRLIYYSQIVNDFQKGDIAEGYSVSREKKESFPLTVTSAQKNPTAFYLCASRPDRGVGAGELFFGEGSRLTVL.

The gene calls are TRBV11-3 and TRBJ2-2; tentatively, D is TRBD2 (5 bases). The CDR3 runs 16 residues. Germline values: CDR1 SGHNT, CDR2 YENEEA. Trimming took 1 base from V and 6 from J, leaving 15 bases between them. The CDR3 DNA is TGTGCCAGCAGCTTAGTGGCTTTTAGAGGGTCCGGGGAGCTGTTTTTT. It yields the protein CASSLVAFRGSGELFF.

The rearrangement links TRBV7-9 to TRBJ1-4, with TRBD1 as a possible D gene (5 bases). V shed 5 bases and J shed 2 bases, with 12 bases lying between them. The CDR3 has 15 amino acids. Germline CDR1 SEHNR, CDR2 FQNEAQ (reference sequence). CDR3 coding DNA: TGTGCCAGCAGCCGGGGGTTGAGTACTAATGAAAAACTGTTTTTT. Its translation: CASSRGLSTNEKLFF.

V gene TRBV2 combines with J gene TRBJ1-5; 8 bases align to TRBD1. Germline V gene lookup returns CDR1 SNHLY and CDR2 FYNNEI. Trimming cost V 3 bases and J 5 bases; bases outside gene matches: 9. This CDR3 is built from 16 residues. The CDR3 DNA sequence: TGTGCCAGCAGTGACCGGGACAGGAGGGCCCATCAGCCCCAGCATTTT. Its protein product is CASSDRDRRAHQPQHF.

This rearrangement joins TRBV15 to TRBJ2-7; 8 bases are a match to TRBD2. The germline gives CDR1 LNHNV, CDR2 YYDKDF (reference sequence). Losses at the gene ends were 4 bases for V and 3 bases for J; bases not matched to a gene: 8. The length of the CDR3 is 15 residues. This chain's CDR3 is CATSKARGVHYEQYF. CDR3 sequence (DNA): TGTGCCACCAGCAAGGCGCGGGGGGTACACTACGAGCAGTACTTC.

The CDR3 DNA follows: TGTGCCAGCAGTGAAGCCGGGACAGGTCTTGAAAAACTGTTTTTT. Its protein is CASSEAGTGLEKLFF. The V gene is TRBV6-1, the J gene TRBJ1-4, with 8 nucleotides matching TRBD1. This CDR3 spans 15 amino acids. Unmatched junction bases numbered 4, after V lost 0 bases and J lost 7 bases. CDR1 and CDR2 from the germline V gene are MNHNS and SASEGT.

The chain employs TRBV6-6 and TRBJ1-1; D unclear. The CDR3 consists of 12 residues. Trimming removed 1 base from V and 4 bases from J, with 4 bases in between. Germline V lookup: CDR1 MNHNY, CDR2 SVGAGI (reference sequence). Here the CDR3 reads CASSYLSTEAFF. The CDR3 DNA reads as TGTGCCAGCAGTTACTTATCCACTGAAGCTTTCTTT.

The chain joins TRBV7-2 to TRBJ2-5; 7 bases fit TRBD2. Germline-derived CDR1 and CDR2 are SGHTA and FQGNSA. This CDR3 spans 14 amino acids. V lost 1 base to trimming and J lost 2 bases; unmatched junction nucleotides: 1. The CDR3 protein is CASSLVGGQETQYF. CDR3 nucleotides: TGTGCCAGCAGCTTAGTGGGGGGGCAAGAGACCCAGTACTTC.

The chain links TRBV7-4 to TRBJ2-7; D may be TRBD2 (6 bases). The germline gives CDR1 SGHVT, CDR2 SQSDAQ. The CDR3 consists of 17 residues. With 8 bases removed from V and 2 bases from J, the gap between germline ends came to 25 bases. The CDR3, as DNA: TGTGCCAGCCCGCTTGGGTCGGCCGGGACTGGAACCTACGAGCAGTACTTC. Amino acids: CASPLGSAGTGTYEQYF.

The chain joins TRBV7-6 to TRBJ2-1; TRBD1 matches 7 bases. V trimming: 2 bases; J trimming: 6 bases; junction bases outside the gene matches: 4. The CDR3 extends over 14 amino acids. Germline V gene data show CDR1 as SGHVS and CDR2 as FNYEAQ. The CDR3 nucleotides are TGTGCCAGCAGCTTATTGGCAGGGGGCAATGAGCAGTTCTTC. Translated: CASSLLAGGNEQFF.

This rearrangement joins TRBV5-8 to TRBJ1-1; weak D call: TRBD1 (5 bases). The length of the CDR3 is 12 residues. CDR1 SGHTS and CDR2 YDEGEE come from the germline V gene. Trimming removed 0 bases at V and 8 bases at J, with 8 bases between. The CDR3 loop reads CASSLERGEAFF. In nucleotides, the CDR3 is TGTGCCAGCAGCTTGGAGCGGGGGGAAGCTTTCTTT.

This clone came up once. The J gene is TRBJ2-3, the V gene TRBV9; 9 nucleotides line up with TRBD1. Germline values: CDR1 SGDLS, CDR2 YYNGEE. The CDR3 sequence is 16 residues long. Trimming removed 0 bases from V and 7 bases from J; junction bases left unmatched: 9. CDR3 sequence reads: CASSVGRGQGSYTQYF. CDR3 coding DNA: TGTGCCAGCAGCGTAGGGAGGGGACAGGGTTCCTATACGCAGTATTTT.

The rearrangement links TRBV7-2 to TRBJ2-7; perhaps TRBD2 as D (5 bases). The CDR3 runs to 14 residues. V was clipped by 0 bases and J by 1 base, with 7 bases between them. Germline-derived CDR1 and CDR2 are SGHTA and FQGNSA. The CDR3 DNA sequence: TGTGCCAGCAGCTTAGCTAGGACTTCCTACGAGCAGTACTTC. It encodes CASSLARTSYEQYF. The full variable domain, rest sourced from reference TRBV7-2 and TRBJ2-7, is GAGVSQSPSNKVTEKGKDVELRCDPISGHTALYWYRQSLGQGLEFLIYFQGNSAPDKSGLPSDRFSAERTGGSVSTLTIQRTQQEDSAVYLCASSLARTSYEQYFGPGTRLTVT.

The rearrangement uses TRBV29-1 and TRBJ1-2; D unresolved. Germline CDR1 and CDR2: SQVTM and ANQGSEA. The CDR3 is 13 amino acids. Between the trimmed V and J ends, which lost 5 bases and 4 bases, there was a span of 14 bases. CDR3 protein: CSVYPLSSYGYTF. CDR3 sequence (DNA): TGCAGCGTTTACCCTTTAAGTAGCTATGGCTACACCTTC.

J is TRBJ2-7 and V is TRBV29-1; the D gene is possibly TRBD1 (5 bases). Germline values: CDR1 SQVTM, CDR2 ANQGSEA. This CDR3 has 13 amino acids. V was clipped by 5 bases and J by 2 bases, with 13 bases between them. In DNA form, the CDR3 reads TGCAGCGTTTTGCCCCAAGGGGCCTACGAGCAGTACTTC. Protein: CSVLPQGAYEQYF.

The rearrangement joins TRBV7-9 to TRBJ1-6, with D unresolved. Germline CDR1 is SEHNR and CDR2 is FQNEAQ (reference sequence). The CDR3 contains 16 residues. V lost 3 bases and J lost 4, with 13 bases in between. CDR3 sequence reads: CASSFRLYGYNSPLHF. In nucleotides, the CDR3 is TGTGCCAGCAGCTTCCGACTATACGGGTATAATTCACCCCTCCACTTT.

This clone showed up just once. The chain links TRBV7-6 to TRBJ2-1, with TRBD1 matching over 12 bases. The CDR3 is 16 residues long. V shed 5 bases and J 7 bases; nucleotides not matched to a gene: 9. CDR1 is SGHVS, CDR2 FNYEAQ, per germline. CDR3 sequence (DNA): TGTGCCAGCAGCCCGACCGGGACAGGGGGCCTAAATGAGCAGTTCTTC. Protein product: CASSPTGTGGLNEQFF.

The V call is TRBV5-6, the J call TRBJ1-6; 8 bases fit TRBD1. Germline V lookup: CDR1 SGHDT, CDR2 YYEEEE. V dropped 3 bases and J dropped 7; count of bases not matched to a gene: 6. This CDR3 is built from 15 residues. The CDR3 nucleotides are TGTGCCAGCAGCTCGGGGACAGGCGAAAATTCACCCCTCCACTTT. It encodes CASSSGTGENSPLHF. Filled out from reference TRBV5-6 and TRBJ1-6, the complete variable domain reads DAGVTQSPTHLIKTRGQQVTLRCSPKSGHDTVSWYQQALGQGPQFIFQYYEEEERQRGNFPDRFSGHQFPNYSSELNVNALLLGDSALYLCASSSGTGENSPLHFGNGTRLTVT.

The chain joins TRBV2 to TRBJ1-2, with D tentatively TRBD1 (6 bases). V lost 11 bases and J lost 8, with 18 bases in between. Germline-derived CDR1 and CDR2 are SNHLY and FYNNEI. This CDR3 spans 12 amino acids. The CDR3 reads CAQYRVEKGYTF. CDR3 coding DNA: TGTGCCCAATACAGGGTAGAGAAAGGCTACACCTTC.